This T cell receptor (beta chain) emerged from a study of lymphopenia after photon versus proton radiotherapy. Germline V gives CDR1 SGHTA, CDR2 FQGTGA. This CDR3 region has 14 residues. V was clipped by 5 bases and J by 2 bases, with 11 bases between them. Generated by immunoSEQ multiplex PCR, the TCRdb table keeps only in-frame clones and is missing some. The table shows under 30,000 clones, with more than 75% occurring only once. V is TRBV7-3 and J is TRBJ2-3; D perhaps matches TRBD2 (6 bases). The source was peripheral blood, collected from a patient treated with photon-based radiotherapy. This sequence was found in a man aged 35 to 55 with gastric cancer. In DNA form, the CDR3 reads TGTGCCAGCAGCCAAAGGGACTTCACAGATACGCAGTATTTT. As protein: CASSQRDFTDTQYF.